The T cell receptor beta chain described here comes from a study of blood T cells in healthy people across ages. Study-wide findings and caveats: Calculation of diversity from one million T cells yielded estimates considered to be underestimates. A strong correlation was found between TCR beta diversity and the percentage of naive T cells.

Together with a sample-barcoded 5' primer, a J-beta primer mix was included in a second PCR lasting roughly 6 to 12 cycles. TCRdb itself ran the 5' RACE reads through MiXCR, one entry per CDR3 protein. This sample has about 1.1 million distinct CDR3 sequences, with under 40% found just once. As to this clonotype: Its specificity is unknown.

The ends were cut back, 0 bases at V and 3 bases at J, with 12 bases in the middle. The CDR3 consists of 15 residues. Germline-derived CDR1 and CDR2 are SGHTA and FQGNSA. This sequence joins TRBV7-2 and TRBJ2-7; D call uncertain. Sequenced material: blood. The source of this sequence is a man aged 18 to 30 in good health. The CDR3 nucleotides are TGTGCCAGCAGCTTAGCGCTAAAAGGGCGCTACGAGCAGTACTTC. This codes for CASSLALKGRYEQYF.